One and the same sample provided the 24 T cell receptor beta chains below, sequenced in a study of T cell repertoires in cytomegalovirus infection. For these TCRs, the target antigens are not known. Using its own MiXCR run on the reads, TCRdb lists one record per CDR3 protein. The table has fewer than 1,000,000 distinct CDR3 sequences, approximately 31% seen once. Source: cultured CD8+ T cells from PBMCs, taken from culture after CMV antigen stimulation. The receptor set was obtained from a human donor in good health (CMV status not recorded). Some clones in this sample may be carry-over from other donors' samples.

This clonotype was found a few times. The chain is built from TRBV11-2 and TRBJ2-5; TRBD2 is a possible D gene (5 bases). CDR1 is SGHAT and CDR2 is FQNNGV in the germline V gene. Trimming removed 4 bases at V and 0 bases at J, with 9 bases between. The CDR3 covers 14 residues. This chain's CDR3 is CASSSFGDQETQYF. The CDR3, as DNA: TGTGCCAGCAGCTCTTTCGGGGACCAAGAGACCCAGTACTTC. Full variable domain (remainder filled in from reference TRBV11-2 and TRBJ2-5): EAGVAQSPRYKIIEKRQSVAFWCNPISGHATLYWYQQILGQGPKLLIQFQNNGVVDDSQLPKDRFSAERLKGVDSTLKIQPAKLEDSAVYLCASSSFGDQETQYFGPGTRLLVL.

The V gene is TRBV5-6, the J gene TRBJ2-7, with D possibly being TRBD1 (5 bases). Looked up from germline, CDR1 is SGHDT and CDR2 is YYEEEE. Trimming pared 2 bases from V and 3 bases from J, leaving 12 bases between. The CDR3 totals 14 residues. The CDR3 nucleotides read TGTGCCAGCAGCTTAGGGGCCTCCCTCTACGAGCAGTACGTC. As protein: CASSLGASLYEQYV.

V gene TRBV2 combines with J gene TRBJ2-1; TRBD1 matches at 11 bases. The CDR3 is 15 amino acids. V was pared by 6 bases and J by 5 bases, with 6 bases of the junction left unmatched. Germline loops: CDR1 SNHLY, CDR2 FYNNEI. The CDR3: CASRPGQGVDNEQFF. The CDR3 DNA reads TGTGCCAGCAGACCGGGACAGGGGGTCGACAATGAGCAGTTCTTC.

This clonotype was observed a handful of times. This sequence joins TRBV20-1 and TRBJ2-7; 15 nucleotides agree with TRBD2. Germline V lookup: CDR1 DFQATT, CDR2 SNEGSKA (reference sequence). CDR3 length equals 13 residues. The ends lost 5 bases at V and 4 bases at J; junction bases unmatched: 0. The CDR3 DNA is TGCAGTGCTGGGACTAGCGGGGGGTACGAGCAGTACGTC. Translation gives CSAGTSGGYEQYV.

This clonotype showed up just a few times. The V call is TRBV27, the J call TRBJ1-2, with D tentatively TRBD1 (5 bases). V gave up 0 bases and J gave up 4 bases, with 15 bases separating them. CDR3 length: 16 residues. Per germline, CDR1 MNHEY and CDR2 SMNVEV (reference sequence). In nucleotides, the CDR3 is TGTGCCAGCAGTTTATCCCGGGGGGGGACCCCCTATGGCTACACCTTC. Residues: CASSLSRGGTPYGYTF.

CDR3 in DNA: TGTGCCAGCAGCTCGGTCGGGACATCTAATTCACCCCTCCACTTT. Protein: CASSSVGTSNSPLHF. The chain is built from TRBV7-2 and TRBJ1-6; possibly TRBD1 for D (6 bases). V shed 4 bases and J shed 6 bases, with 13 bases lying between them. This CDR3 has 15 amino acids. Germline CDR1 is SGHTA and CDR2 is FQGNSA. The full variable domain, in which reference TRBV7-2 and TRBJ1-6 provide the parts outside the CDR3, is GAGVSQSPSNKVTEKGKDVELRCDPISGHTALYWYRQSLGQGLEFLIYFQGNSAPDKSGLPSDRFSAERTGGSVSTLTIQRTQQEDSAVYLCASSSVGTSNSPLHFGNGTRLTVT.

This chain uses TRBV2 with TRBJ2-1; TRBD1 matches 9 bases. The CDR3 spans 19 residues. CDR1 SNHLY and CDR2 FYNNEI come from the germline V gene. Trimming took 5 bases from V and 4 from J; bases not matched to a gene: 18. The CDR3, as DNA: TGTGCCAGCAGTTCGCCGGGACAGGGATTCCTCACCTCATACAATGAGCAGTTCTTC. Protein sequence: CASSSPGQGFLTSYNEQFF.

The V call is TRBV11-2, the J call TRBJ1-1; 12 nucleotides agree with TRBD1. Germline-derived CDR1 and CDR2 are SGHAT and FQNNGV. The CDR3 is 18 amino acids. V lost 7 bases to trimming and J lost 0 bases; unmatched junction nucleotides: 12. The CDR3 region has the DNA TGTGCCAGCATCAACTTCCCGGGACAGGGGGCGATGAACACTGAAGCTTTCTTT. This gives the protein CASINFPGQGAMNTEAFF.

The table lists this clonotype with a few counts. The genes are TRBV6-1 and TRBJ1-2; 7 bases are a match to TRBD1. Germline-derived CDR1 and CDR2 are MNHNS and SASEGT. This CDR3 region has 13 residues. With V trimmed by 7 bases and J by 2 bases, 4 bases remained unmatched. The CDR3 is CASTAGQNYGYTF. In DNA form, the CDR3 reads TGTGCCAGCACCGCGGGACAGAACTATGGCTACACCTTC.

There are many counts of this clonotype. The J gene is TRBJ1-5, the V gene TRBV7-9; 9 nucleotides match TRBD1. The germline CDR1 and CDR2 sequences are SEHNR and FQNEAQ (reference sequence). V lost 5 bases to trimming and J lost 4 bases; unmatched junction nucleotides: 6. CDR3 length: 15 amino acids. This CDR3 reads CASSIGTGLNQPQHF. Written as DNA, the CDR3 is TGTGCCAGCAGCATCGGGACAGGGCTTAATCAGCCCCAGCATTTT.

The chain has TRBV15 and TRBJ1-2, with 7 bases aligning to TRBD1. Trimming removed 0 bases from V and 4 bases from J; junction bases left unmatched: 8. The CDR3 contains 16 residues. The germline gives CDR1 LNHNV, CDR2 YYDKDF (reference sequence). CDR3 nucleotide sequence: TGTGCCACCAGCAGAGATGGGACAGAAGATGGCTATGGCTACACCTTC. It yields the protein CATSRDGTEDGYGYTF. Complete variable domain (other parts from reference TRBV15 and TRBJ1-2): DAMVIQNPRYQVTQFGKPVTLSCSQTLNHNVMYWYQQKSSQAPKLLFHYYDKDFNNEADTPDNFQSRRPNTSFCFLDIRSPGLGDTAMYLCATSRDGTEDGYGYTFGSGTRLTVV.

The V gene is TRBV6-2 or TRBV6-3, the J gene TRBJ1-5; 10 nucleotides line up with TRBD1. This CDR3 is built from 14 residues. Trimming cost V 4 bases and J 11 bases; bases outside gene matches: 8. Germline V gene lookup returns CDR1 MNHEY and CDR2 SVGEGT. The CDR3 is CASSSDRGLRAQHF. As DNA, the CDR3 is TGTGCCAGCAGTTCCGACAGGGGGCTTCGGGCCCAGCATTTT.

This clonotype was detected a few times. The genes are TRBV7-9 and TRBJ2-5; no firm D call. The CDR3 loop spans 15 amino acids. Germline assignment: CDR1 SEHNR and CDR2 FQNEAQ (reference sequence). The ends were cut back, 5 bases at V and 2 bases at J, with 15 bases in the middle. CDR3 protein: CASSHSWVSQETQYF. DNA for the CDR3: TGTGCCAGCAGCCATTCCTGGGTTAGTCAAGAGACCCAGTACTTC.

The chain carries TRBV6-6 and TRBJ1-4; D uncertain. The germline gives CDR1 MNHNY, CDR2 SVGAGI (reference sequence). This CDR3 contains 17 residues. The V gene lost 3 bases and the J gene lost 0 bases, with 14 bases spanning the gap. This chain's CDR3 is CASSYNPPLATNEKLFF. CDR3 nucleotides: TGTGCCAGCAGTTATAACCCCCCACTTGCAACTAATGAAAAACTGTTTTTT.

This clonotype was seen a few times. The CDR3 reads CASTGEGGGDVYEQYV. CDR3 bases: TGTGCCAGCACCGGGGAAGGCGGGGGGGACGTCTACGAGCAGTACGTC. The chain joins TRBV6-6 to TRBJ2-7, with 9 nucleotides matching TRBD2. CDR3 size: 16 residues. Germline CDR1 and CDR2: MNHNY and SVGAGI (reference sequence). Trimming at V came to 7 bases and at J to 3 bases, leaving 13 bases not matched to a gene.

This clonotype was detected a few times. CDR3 sequence (DNA): TGTGCCAGCAGTTCCGAACAGGACTTTCTCTCTTCATATAATTCACCCCTCCACTTT. Amino acids: CASSSEQDFLSSYNSPLHF. J is TRBJ1-6 and V is TRBV6-2 or TRBV6-3; D might be TRBD1 (5 bases). Germline V gene data show CDR1 as MNHEY and CDR2 as SVGEGT. There are 19 residues in the CDR3. The V and J ends lost 4 bases and 4 bases respectively, with 23 bases between them.

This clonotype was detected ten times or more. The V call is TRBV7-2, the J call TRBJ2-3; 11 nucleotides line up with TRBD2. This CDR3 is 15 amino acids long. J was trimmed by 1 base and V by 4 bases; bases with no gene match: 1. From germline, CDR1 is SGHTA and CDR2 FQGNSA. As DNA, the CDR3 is TGTGCCAGCAGCTATAGCGGGGGGGGCACAGATACGCAGTATTTT. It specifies CASSYSGGGTDTQYF. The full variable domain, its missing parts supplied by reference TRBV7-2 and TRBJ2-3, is GAGVSQSPSNKVTEKGKDVELRCDPISGHTALYWYRQSLGQGLEFLIYFQGNSAPDKSGLPSDRFSAERTGGSVSTLTIQRTQQEDSAVYLCASSYSGGGTDTQYFGPGTRLTVL.

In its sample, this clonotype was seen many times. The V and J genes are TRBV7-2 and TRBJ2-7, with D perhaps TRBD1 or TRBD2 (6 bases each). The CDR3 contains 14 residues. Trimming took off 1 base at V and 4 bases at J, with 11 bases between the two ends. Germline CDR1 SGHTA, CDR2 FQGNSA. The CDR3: CASSLVSGAYEQYV. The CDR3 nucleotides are TGTGCCAGCAGCTTAGTTTCGGGGGCGTACGAGCAGTACGTC.

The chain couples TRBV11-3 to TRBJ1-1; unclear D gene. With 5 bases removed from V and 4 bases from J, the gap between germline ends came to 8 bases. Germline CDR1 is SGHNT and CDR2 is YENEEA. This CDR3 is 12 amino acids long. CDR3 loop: CASSDGLTEAFF. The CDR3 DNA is TGTGCCAGCAGCGACGGGCTCACTGAAGCTTTCTTT.

The CDR3 DNA reads TGTGCCAGCAGTTCTGGACACCAAGCCTATCAGCCCCAGCATTTT. The encoded protein is CASSSGHQAYQPQHF. The chain has TRBV12-3 or TRBV12-4 and TRBJ1-5, with D perhaps TRBD1 (5 bases). The V and J ends lost 4 bases and 5 bases respectively, with 15 bases between them. The CDR3 runs to 15 residues.

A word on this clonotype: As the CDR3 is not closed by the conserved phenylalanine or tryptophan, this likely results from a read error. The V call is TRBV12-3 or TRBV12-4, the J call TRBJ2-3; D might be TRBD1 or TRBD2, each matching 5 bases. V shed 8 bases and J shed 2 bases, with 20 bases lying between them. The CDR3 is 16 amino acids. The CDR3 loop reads CASGNQWGPNTDTQYS. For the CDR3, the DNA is TGTGCCAGCGGGAATCAGTGGGGACCGAACACAGATACGCAGTATTCT.

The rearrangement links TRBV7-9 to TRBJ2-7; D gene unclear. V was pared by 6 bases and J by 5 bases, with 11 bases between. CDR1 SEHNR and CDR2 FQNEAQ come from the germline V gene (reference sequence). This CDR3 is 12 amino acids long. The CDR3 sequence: CASRSRLDEQYF. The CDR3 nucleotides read TGTGCCAGCAGGTCTCGTCTCGACGAGCAGTACTTC.

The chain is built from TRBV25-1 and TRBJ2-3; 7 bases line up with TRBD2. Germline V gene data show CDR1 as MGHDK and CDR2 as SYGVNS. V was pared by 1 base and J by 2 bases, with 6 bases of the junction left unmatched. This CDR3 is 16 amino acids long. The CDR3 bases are TGTGCCAGCAGTGAATGGGGAGCGGGGCTCACAGATACGCAGTATTTT. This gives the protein CASSEWGAGLTDTQYF.

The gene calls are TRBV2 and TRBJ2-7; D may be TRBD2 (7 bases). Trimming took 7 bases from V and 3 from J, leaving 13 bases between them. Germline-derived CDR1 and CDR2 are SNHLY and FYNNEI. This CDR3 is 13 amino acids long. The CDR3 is CASTEGGYYEQYV. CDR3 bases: TGTGCCAGCACCGAGGGGGGGTACTACGAGCAGTACGTC.